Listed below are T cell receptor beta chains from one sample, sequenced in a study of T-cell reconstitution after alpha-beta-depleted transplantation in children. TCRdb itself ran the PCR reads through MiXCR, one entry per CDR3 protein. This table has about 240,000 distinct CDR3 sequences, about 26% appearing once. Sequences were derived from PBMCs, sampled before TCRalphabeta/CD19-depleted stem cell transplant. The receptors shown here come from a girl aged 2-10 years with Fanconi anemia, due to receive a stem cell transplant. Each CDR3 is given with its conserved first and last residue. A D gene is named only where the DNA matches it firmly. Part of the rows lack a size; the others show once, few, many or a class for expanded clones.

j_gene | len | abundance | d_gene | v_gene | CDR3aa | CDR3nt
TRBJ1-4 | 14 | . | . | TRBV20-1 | CSARTGSGGEKLFF | TGCAGTGCTAGAACGGGCAGCGGCGGTGAAAAACTGTTTTTT
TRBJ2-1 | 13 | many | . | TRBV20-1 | CSAREGAYNEQFF | TGCAGTGCTAGAGAGGGTGCCTACAATGAGCAGTTCTTC
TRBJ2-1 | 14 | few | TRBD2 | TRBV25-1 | CASSEGTIYNEQFF | TGTGCCAGCAGTGAAGGGACTATATACAATGAGCAGTTCTTC
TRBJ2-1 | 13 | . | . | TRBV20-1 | CSAPPWHRNEQFF | TGCAGTGCCCCTCCATGGCACCGGAATGAGCAGTTCTTC
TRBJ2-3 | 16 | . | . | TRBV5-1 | CASSLVQLPSTDTQYF | TGCGCCAGCAGCTTGGTTCAGCTCCCTAGCACAGATACACAGTATTTT
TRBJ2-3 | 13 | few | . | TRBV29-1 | CSVEWRPTDTQYF | TGCAGCGTTGAATGGAGGCCCACAGATACGCAGTATTTT
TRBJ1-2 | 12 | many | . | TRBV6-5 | CASRLRGYGYTF | TGTGCCAGCAGACTACGGGGCTATGGCTACACCTTC
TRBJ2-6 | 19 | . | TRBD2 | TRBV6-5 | CASSYPRASGFSGANVLTF | TGTGCCAGCAGTTACCCAAGAGCTAGCGGATTCTCTGGGGCCAACGTCCTGACTTTC
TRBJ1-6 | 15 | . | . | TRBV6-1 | CASSEETPAYSPLHF | TGTGCCAGCAGTGAAGAAACTCCGGCCTATTCACCCCTCCACTTT
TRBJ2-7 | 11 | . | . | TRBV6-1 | CASSVMEEQYF | TGTGCCAGCAGTGTTATGGAGGAGCAGTACTTC
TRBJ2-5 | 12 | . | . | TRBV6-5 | CAVGLEIETQYF | TGTGCAGTCGGGTTAGAGATCGAGACCCAGTACTTC
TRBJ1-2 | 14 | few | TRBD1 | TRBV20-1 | CSANDRDDDYGYTF | TGCAGTGCTAACGACAGGGATGACGACTATGGCTACACCTTC
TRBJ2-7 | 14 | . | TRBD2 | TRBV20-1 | CSAPGLAGPYEQYF | TGCAGTGCTCCGGGACTAGCGGGACCCTACGAGCAGTACTTC
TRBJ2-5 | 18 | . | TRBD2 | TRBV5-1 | CASSLAGGRTARQETQYF | TGCGCCAGCAGCTTGGCCGGGGGGAGGACGGCAAGACAAGAGACCCAGTACTTC
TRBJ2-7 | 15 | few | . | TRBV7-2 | CASSLFGEVTYEQYF | TGTGCCAGCAGCTTATTCGGGGAAGTCACCTACGAGCAGTACTTC